This TCR beta chain was captured by sequencing in a study of cytomegalovirus exposure and HLA in healthy donors (TCRdb year 2017). Background on the whole study: An earlier analysis of approximately 640 of the donors reported 250 to 300 Gb of sequence data and approximately 110 million unique TCR beta sequences from about 179 million T cells. An early release that covered approximately 600 HLA-typed donors contained around 330 gigabases of sequencing data and around 85 million unique TCR sequences. Among the roughly 400 genotyped donors, under 90% belonged to the genetic ancestry cluster associated with self-reported Caucasian donors. The aim of the study was to test whether cataloging public T cell receptors could identify signatures of past pathogen exposure. The study used immunosequencing to profile the T cell repertoires of 666 subjects and linked those repertoires to cytomegalovirus serostatus. Along with the roughly 670-subject first cohort, a separate validation cohort of 120 different subjects was used. The study combined high-throughput TCR immunosequencing, statistical association of individual TCRs with disease status, and machine learning to predict cytomegalovirus infection status. A later analysis re-examined previously published TCR beta repertoires from about 700 donors and added high-resolution HLA genotyping to investigate patterns of TCR occurrence. In the later analysis, no new phenotypic data were used to find candidate immune exposures; instead, reliance was placed on TCR beta sequences and their occurrence across donors. In an earlier analysis of 587 of the donors, high-throughput TCR beta sequencing was used to judge whether each TCR beta V gene segment behaved as functional or pseudogenic. Alongside the repertoire data, information on donor age, sex, ethnicity and CMV serostatus was compiled. A later genetic analysis took genome-wide SNP genotypes for about 55% of the 666 donors and used that subset as a discovery cohort. All discovery cohort repertoires had been generated on a single sequencing platform. HLA typing covered class I and class II loci at four-digit resolution. Typing coverage varied by locus: roughly 629-640 donors for A, B, C, DRB1 and DQB1; approximately 500 for DQA1; approximately 610 for DPA1; roughly 450 for DPB1. About 5 DR-DQ haplotypes were handled as single units for association and clustering, since linkage in the cohort was strong. Among about 400 genotyped donors of the cohort, an average of around 250,000 unique TCR beta nucleotide sequences was sequenced per donor, of which approximately 18% were non-productive. Overall study outcomes, separate from this receptor: Three of the identified cytomegalovirus-associated TCR beta chains were confirmed in vitro to be specific for cytomegalovirus antigens. Across donors, most TCR sequences were observed very rarely, whereas some public TCRs were present in many individuals. A later analysis found that HLA-associated TCR beta chains were more clonally expanded and had lower generation probabilities than equally common non-associated chains. Because HLA typing was unavailable for some donors at each locus, only the typed subset was used in association tests. Immune exposure information for the cohort was limited to CMV serostatus. Sequencing depth was assumed to be roughly uniform across donors in the presence/absence analyses, though that assumption may not hold. According to a later analysis, most CMV-associated TCR beta chains appeared to be HLA-restricted, and the HLA associations seemed to be driven largely by CMV exposure. In this cohort, only TCR beta chains were sequenced, and detectable features were limited by the absence of alpha or paired-chain data. Broadly in line with IMGT annotations, most TCR beta V segments showed up in productive rearrangements about 87% or about 30% of the time in an earlier analysis of 587 of the donors. An association between a missense DCLRE1C variant and V-gene and J-gene trimming of TCR beta chains was found in a later genetic analysis and replicated in an independent cohort. A later analysis found that TCR association rates varied across HLA loci, with DRB1 alleles showing the most associated TCRs and HLA-C alleles the fewest. According to a later analysis, parvovirus B19, influenza, CMV and Epstein-Barr virus appeared linked to several top co-occurrence clusters. In the study, roughly 160 TCR beta chains were listed as associated with cytomegalovirus. Over 15 rarely observed V segments, including chromosome 9 orphons, were excluded from the earlier analysis of several hundred of the donors because counts were too low. Strong co-occurrence of HLA alleles, especially DR and DQ, made assigning TCR associations to individual alleles difficult. A cluster of highly shared sequence variants was judged likely to represent a technical artifact of the sequencing pipeline. The classifier was reported to diagnose cytomegalovirus status with high specificity and sensitivity in both the original and validation cohorts. A further reported finding was that TCR beta sequences accurately predicted the HLA-A and HLA-B alleles for most subjects in the first cohort. At a false discovery rate of 0.05, a later analysis linked some 18,000 TCR beta sequences to specific HLA alleles. Linkage disequilibrium might explain the correlated functional status among segregating V segments, but an unknown experimental factor could not be ruled out. A later genetic analysis reported fewer N-insertions in productive TCRs among donors in an Asian-associated ancestry cluster than the approximately 700-donor mean. It was suggested by the authors that the approach could potentially be generalized to other disease states and immunological phenotypes. The 87-base-pair reads could not distinguish some IMGT-functional V segments, including TRBV6-2 and TRBV6-3, so those segments were excluded.

In total, approximately 700 healthy bone marrow donors made up the cohort. Cohort members were all nominally healthy when sampled, although unrecorded immune exposures were likely present. The donor tested CMV seronegative and was one of the 352 seronegative cohort members. A peripheral blood sample was collected from each donor, and TCR beta sequencing was performed on peripheral blood mononuclear cells. Genomic DNA was extracted from the blood cell samples with the Qiagen DNeasy Blood Extraction Kit. There are 15 amino acids in the CDR3, from cysteine to phenylalanine inclusive. Just the 45-base CDR3 DNA is kept, in frame starting at base 1. CDR1 SGHTA and CDR2 FQGTGA are derived from the germline V gene. Trimming accounts for 5 bases at V and 4 bases at J, while the number of junction bases matched to no gene is 5. The protocol used for the library was the immunoSEQ multiplex PCR assay. The multiplex PCR relied on a mix of 60 forward primers for TCR Vbeta segments and 13 reverse primers for TCR Jbeta segments. The CDR3 region of rearranged TCR beta genes was amplified from genomic DNA by a multiplex PCR assay. Amplified TCR beta libraries were sequenced as 87-base-pair reads on the Illumina HiSeq System. The published analysis was carried out like this. In a later analysis, approximately 74 million unique TCR beta chains were counted across the approximately 620 repertoires, and about 10 million of these chains were shared by at least two donors. Raw reads were error-corrected and collapsed into unique sequences with a nearest-neighbor algorithm that merged closely related sequences to remove PCR and sequencing errors. V, D and J gene segments were assigned by aligning CDR3 sequences to IMGT reference sequences. Each retained sequence needed at least a six-nucleotide match to both a V gene segment and a J gene segment. Rearrangements were classified as productive when the CDR3 lacked stop codons and remained in frame with V and J, and all other rearrangements were classified as non-productive. Following IMGT convention, CDR3 was defined as the stretch from the second conserved V-encoded cysteine up to the conserved J-encoded phenylalanine. Sequences without an unambiguous match to a single V gene segment were excluded from the earlier analysis of a few hundred of the donors. An earlier analysis of approximately 590 of the donors classified V segments as functional when productive rearrangements were above 56.7% and as segregating when the standard deviation between donors was above 5%. To diagnose cytomegalovirus status from the catalog of TCR beta chain sequences, a statistical classification framework was built. In a later analysis, TCR nucleotide sequences were compared against IMGT/GENE-DB human TR gene sequences so that V and J genes could be assigned. In a later analysis, CDR3 sequences and most-parsimonious VDJ recombination scenarios were assigned using the TCRdist pipeline. A later analysis defined each TCR beta chain by its CDR3 amino acid sequence plus V-gene family, and excluded reads lacking a unique V-gene family. A later analysis removed 500 to 650 highly shared, low-generation-probability nucleotide sequences to deal with suspected cross-contamination and a sequencing artifact. In a later analysis, a clonal expansion index was calculated for each public chain from normalized within-repertoire ranks of inferred template counts. In a later analysis, generation probabilities were computed with a VDJ recombination model fitted to out-of-frame rearrangements, and the resulting probabilities were checked against IGoR. In a later analysis, hypergeometric tests were used to score TCR-TCR, TCR-HLA and TCR-CMV co-occurrence, with a repertoire-size bias correction applied to TCR pairs. False discovery rates were estimated in a later analysis by permuting HLA or CMV assignments 20 times. In a later analysis, co-occurring TCRs were grouped using DBSCAN, with TCRdist sequence similarity added in when clustering inside HLA-allele-positive subsets. Repertoires with fewer than 30,000 or more than 120,000 public chains, plus five repertoires with anomalous nucleotide sharing, were excluded from co-occurrence clustering. Held by TCRdb, this immuneACCESS table contains in-frame sequences only and omits some clones. Under half of the omission traces to an unresolved V gene where checked; the cause of the rest is unknown. The V and J calls and clone size come from that table; D and trimming were worked out from the DNA. This sample's listing comprises about 130,000 clones. Roughly 2.5% of the sample rests with the top ten.

Points on this clone: No antigen is known for it.

Specimen: PBMCs. The chain couples TRBV7-3 to TRBJ2-1, and TRBD2 matches 10 of the central bases. This receptor was taken from a man between 25 and 39 years old in good health and CMV-seronegative. The DNA sequence follows: TGTGCCAGCAGCCCAACTAGCGGGGCATACAATGAGCAGTTCTTC. Translated, this is CASSPTSGAYNEQFF.